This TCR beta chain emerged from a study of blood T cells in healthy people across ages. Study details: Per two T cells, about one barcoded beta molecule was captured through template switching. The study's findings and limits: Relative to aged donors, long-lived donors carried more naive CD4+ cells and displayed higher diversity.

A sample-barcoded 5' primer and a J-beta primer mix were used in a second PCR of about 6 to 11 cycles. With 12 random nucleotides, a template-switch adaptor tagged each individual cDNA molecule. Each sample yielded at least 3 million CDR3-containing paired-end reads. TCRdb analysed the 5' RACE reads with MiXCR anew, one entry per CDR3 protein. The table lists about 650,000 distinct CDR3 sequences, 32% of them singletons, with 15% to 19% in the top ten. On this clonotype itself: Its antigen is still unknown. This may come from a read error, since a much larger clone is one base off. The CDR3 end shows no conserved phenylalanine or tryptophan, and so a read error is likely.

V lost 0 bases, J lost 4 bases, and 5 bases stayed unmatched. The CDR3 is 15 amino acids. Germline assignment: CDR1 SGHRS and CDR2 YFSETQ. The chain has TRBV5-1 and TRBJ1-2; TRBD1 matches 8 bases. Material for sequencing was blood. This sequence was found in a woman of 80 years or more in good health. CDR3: CASSLGQGKFYGYTV. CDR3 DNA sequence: TGCGCCAGCAGCTTGGGACAGGGGAAATTCTATGGCTACACCGTC.